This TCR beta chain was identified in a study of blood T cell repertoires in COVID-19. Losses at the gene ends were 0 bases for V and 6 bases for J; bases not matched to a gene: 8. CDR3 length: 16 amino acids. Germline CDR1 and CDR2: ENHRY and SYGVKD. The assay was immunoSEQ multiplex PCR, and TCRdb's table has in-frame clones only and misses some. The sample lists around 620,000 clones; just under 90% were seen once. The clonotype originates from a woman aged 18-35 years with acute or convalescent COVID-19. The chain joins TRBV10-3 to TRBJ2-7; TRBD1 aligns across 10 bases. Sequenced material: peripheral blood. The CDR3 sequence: CAISESQGQGWAEQYF. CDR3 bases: TGTGCCATCAGTGAGTCTCAGGGACAGGGGTGGGCCGAGCAGTACTTC.